The rows below give T cell receptor beta chains drawn from one sample of a study of radiotherapy plus CTLA-4 blockade in lung cancer. The method was immunoSEQ multiplex PCR; TCRdb's version includes in-frame clones alone and lacks a portion of them. Among tens of thousands of clones listed, roughly three quarters were seen once. The specimen was peripheral blood, collected from a patient treated with radiotherapy plus ipilimumab. These receptors originate from a human donor with non-small cell lung cancer who had stable disease on radiotherapy plus ipilimumab. The CDR3 runs from the conserved cysteine through the conserved F or W.

v_call	cdr3_aa
TRBV28	CASSSYSGRARGLGETQYF
TRBV6-1	CASSEQRLAGAGRRNEQYF
TRBV5-1	CASSLETGGSYNEQFF
TRBV6-5	CAVRMGGGYTF
TRBV28	CASSPPAGGRAGQFF
TRBV11-3	CASSSGGRVSYEQYF
TRBV7-3	CASSLNLADTQYF
TRBV7-9	CASSFWATNEKLFF
TRBV5-4	CASSRTTSGANVLTF
TRBV25-1	CASSDGGLALYNEQFF
TRBV28	CASSSGGGHTEAFF
TRBV5-1	CASSPGRGADTQYF
TRBV6-1	CASSDRINYGYTF
TRBV4-2	CASSQAPGSLDGYTF
TRBV25-1	CASSDRSGGYTF
TRBV2	CASEDGQTYEQYF
TRBV7-9	CASSFGGPVDEQYF
TRBV14	CASSQEGGRTTIYF
TRBV2	CASSEALRTSGSNEQFF
TRBV15	CATSSGFLGRGSEKLFF
TRBV5-6	CASSLRDRLNTEAFF
TRBV6-1	CASSEALAGGAPDTEAFF
TRBV18	CASLTRVGASTDTQYF
TRBV9	CASSVDLAGEAGELFF
TRBV27	CASSYSGSPDTQYF
TRBV6-1	CASSDGQVTNYGYTF
TRBV18	CASSTGVENIQYF
TRBV11-1	CASSIRGTEAFF
TRBV4-2	CASSQGGSGRAHNEQFF
TRBV7-6	CASSLASAGGPGEQFF
TRBV4-2	CASSQDFDRDYGYTF
TRBV18	CASSPPGGSGYNEQFF
TRBV7-9	CASEGGSSYEQYF
TRBV28	CASSRQVLNYEQYF
TRBV19	CASSAPDRGTEAFF
TRBV15	CATSSKTGGNTEAFF
TRBV7-9	CASSPGGTNYGYTF
TRBV7-2	CARATYEQYF
TRBV5-4	CASSLDRGWGTDTQYF
TRBV11-2	CASSLDRVRGMNTEAFF
TRBV5-1	CASSKGRGPEFGYTF
TRBV6-1	CASNQGAYYEQYF
TRBV27	CASRPVGGDGGYTF
TRBV11-2	CTSSTSGSIYDEQYF
TRBV7-2	CASSLAASGGVRDTQYF
TRBV12-5	CASGSPAGDHYNEQFF
TRBV4-3	CASSQSLAGGNEQFF
TRBV2	CASSENRGGETQYF
TRBV10-3	CAISPLGGEAFF
TRBV7-2	CASSPAGVAYNEQFF
TRBV30	CAWSLGINYGYTF
TRBV14	CASSRRGGVTEAFF
TRBV25-1	CASSDHLGTVAETQYF
TRBV2	CASIPSGSPDTQYF
TRBV7-9	CASSLASPPTDTQYF